This T cell receptor beta chain appears in the sequencing data of a study of blood T cells in healthy people across ages. This clonotype was counted between two and nine times. No antigen is known for it. Whole-study findings and limits: Higher naive T cell percentage went strongly together with higher TCR beta diversity. The fall in TCR beta diversity per million T cells was roughly linear with age.

The authors ran a second PCR of 7 to 11 cycles using a sample-barcoded 5' primer and a J-beta primer mix. Every sample gave at least 3 million paired-end reads containing CDR3. TCRdb ran MiXCR on the 5' RACE reads and lists one entry per CDR3 protein. The sample lists approximately 800,000 distinct CDR3 sequences, under 30% occurring once. V was clipped by 6 bases and J by 4 bases, with 10 bases between them. The CDR3 consists of 13 residues. The same sample was also used in a study of T cells of mothers and their children.

The sample consisted of blood. The source is a boy aged 5-17 years in good health. The J gene is TRBJ2-1, the V gene TRBV12-3 or TRBV12-4; a possible D gene is TRBD1 (6 bases). CDR3 protein: CASRLDSYNEQFF. DNA of the CDR3: TGTGCCAGCAGGCTGGACAGTTACAATGAGCAGTTCTTC.